This T cell receptor beta chain was sequenced in a study of cytomegalovirus exposure and HLA in healthy donors. Findings of the study overall: TCR beta V- and J-gene trimming was later associated with a missense DCLRE1C variant. Earlier analysis yielded a pattern in which most TCR beta V segments were productive about 90% or about 30% of the time.

The PCR employed 60 Vbeta primers together with 13 Jbeta primers. Using immunoSEQ multiplex PCR, the repertoire was profiled, and TCRdb retains in-frame clones only, with some absent. The sample contains 150,000 to 200,000 clones, 80% to 90% of which appear only once. As for the donors, each was a healthy bone marrow donor. Though probably carrying unrecorded immune exposures, donors were nominally healthy at sampling. This CDR3 is built from 16 residues. V lost 2 bases and J 1 base, leaving 11 bases between the germline ends. The germline V gene encodes CDR1 LGHNA and CDR2 YSLEER. A remark on this clone: Its antigen is still unknown.

This chain joins TRBV4-3 and TRBJ2-2, with D perhaps matching TRBD2 (6 bases). What was sequenced was PBMCs. The receptor was isolated from a man younger than 40 in good health and CMV-seropositive. The CDR3 coding sequence is TGCGCCAGCAGCCAAACCGGGAGAGGGAACACCGGGGAGCTGTTTTTT. Its translation: CASSQTGRGNTGELFF.